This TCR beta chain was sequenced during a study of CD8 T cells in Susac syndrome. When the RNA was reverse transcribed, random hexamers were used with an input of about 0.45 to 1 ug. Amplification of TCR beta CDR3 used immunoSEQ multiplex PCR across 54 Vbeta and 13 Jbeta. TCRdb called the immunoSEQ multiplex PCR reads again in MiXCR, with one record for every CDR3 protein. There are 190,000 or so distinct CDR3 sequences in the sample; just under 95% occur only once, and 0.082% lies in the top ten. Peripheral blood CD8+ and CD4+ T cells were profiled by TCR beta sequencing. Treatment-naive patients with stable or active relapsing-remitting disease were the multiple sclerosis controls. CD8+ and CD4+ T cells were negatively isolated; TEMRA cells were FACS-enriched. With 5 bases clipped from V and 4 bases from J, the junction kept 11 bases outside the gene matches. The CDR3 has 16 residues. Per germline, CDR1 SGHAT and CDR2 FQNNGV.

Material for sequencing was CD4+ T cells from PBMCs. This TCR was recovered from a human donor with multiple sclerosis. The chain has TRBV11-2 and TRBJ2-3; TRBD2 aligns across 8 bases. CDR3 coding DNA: TGTGCCAGCAGCACACGGGGGGGCTTGGTCGCAGATACGCAGTATTTT. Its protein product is CASSTRGGLVADTQYF.